Following are 14 T cell receptor beta chains from one sample sequenced in a study of early T cells in non-severe SARS-CoV-2 infection. MiXCR, applied by TCRdb to the 5' RACE reads, yields one record per CDR3 protein. The sample has fewer than 65,000 distinct CDR3 sequences, around 7.7% seen once. This specimen was whole blood, taken at baseline. The receptors stem from an adult who was a healthcare worker with PCR-confirmed SARS-CoV-2 infection or an uninfected control (not recorded which).

Points on this clonotype: The junction and the germline gene differ at one end; a read error may be behind it. The chain employs TRBV7-7 and TRBJ2-5; D remains ambiguous. Germline V gene lookup returns CDR1 SSHAT and CDR2 FNYEAQ (reference sequence). The CDR3 runs to 12 residues. CDR3 in DNA: TGTGCTAGCAGCCGCCACCAAGAGACCCAGTACTTC. The encoded protein is CASSRHQETQYF.

This clonotype was observed a few times. The gene calls are TRBV28 and TRBJ1-2; 10 nucleotides match TRBD1. After removal of 6 bases from V and 4 bases from J, the junction contained 5 bases not matched to a gene. This CDR3 has 14 residues. Per the germline V gene, CDR1 is MDHEN and CDR2 is SYDVKM. The CDR3 coding sequence is TGTGCCAGCAGCACCGGGACAGGGGCCTATGGCTACACCTTC. Protein sequence: CASSTGTGAYGYTF.

CDR3 DNA sequence: TGTGCCAGCAGCGCCCGACTAGCTAGCACCGGGGAGCTGTTTTTT. It is translated as CASSARLASTGELFF. The V and J genes are TRBV7-2 and TRBJ2-2, with 7 bases fitting TRBD2. The CDR3 covers 15 residues. V lost 5 bases to trimming and J lost 4 bases; unmatched junction nucleotides: 7. Germline CDR1 and CDR2: SGHTA and FQGNSA.

This clonotype has only a few counts. The CDR3 nucleotides read TGTGCCAGCAGTTACCTACAGGGGTCTGAAGCTTTCTTT. Translated: CASSYLQGSEAFF. The rearrangement joins TRBV6-2 or TRBV6-3 to TRBJ1-1, with 7 bases lining up with TRBD1. V was clipped by 2 bases and J by 6 bases; unmatched bases: 3. Germline-derived CDR1 and CDR2 are MNHEY and SVGEGT. This CDR3 region has 13 residues.

This clonotype was counted only a few times. V usage is TRBV7-8 and J usage is TRBJ2-2, with TRBD2 identical over 7 bases. This CDR3 has 20 residues. Germline CDR1 reads SGHVS; CDR2 reads FQNEAQ. The junction had 19 bases not matched to a gene; V was cut back by 5 bases and J by 1 base. CDR3 sequence reads: CASSKDRRLAERGNTGELFF. CDR3 sequence (DNA): TGTGCCAGCAGCAAGGATAGGCGGCTAGCGGAGCGGGGGAACACCGGGGAGCTGTTTTTT. The full variable domain, completed using reference TRBV7-8 and TRBJ2-2, is GAGVSQSPRYKVAKRGQDVALRCDPISGHVSLFWYQQALGQGPEFLTYFQNEAQLDKSGLPSDRFFAERPEGSVSTLKIQRTQQEDSAVYLCASSKDRRLAERGNTGELFFGEGSRLTVL.

This clonotype was found many times. This chain uses TRBV4-1 with TRBJ2-7; 8 bases align to TRBD2. The germline CDR1 and CDR2 sequences are MGHRA and YSYEKL. CDR3 length equals 15 residues. After removal of 7 bases from V and 7 bases from J, the junction contained 15 bases not matched to a gene. The CDR3 is CASKPQVIAGREQYF. The CDR3 nucleotides read TGCGCCAGCAAGCCCCAGGTAATAGCGGGACGTGAGCAGTACTTC.

This clonotype was counted many times. The chain recombines TRBV12-3 or TRBV12-4 with TRBJ1-1; TRBD1 is a possible D gene (6 bases). The ends were cut back, 5 bases at V and 1 base at J, with 11 bases in the middle. The CDR3 runs to 14 residues. The CDR3 nucleotides are TGTGCCAGCAGTCCCGGGACACCGAACACTGAAGCTTTCTTT. It codes for CASSPGTPNTEAFF.

The sample holds many counts of this clonotype. V and J are TRBV20-1 and TRBJ2-6; D perhaps matches TRBD1 (6 bases). Germline V gene sequence: CDR1 DFQATT, CDR2 SNEGSKA (reference sequence). Deletions cut 3 bases from V and 0 bases from J, with 12 bases between. There are 16 residues in the CDR3. The CDR3 coding sequence is TGCAGTGCTAGTCTTGGACAGATCTCTGGGGCCAACGTCCTGACTTTC. Its protein product is CSASLGQISGANVLTF.

This clonotype was seen at least ten times. The chain has TRBV6-1 and TRBJ2-6, with 7 positions matching TRBD1. Germline assignment: CDR1 MNHNS and CDR2 SASEGT. V shed 7 bases and J 3 bases; nucleotides not matched to a gene: 9. This CDR3 is 16 amino acids long. This CDR3 is CASKLTRGSGANVLTF. The DNA for the CDR3 is TGTGCCAGCAAATTAACCAGGGGGAGTGGGGCCAACGTCCTGACTTTC.

This clonotype was picked up many times. The chain combines TRBV5-4 with TRBJ2-3, with D perhaps TRBD2 (6 bases). Trimming left V 0 bases short and J 2 bases short, with 10 bases between. The CDR3 is 15 amino acids. Germline CDR1 SGHNT, CDR2 YYREEE (reference sequence). The CDR3 region has the DNA TGTGCCAGCAGCTTGGGCGGGGCCCACACAGATACGCAGTATTTT. As protein: CASSLGGAHTDTQYF.

This clonotype was detected only a few times. This sequence joins TRBV29-1 and TRBJ2-1; 8 positions agree with TRBD2. J lost 8 bases, V lost 1 base, and 4 bases had no gene match. The CDR3 totals 13 residues. Germline loops: CDR1 SQVTM, CDR2 ANQGSEA. The CDR3 nucleotides are TGCAGCGTTGAAGTAGCGGGATCGGATGAGCAGTTCTTC. Translated, it gives CSVEVAGSDEQFF.

This clonotype was seen a handful of times. The chain joins TRBV5-5 to TRBJ2-1; tentative D call: TRBD2 (6 bases). The CDR3 covers 19 residues. Germline V lookup: CDR1 SGHKS, CDR2 YYEKEE (reference sequence). Between the trimmed V and J ends, which lost 3 bases and 5 bases, there was a span of 27 bases. The CDR3 nucleotides are TGTGCCAGCAGCTCCGCCGGGACTCTCCCCCTGACATACCACAATGAGCAGTTCTTC. This codes for CASSSAGTLPLTYHNEQFF.

This clonotype was seen a few times. The chain links TRBV7-3 to TRBJ2-1, with 11 bases fitting TRBD2. Germline CDR1 and CDR2: SGHTA and FQGTGA. With 4 bases clipped from V and 7 bases from J, the junction kept 6 bases outside the gene matches. This CDR3 spans 15 amino acids. Written as DNA, the CDR3 is TGTGCCAGCAGCTCAAGTAGCGGGAGGGGTAATGAGCAGTTCTTC. Its translation is CASSSSSGRGNEQFF.

This clonotype was counted a few times. The chain recombines TRBV7-9 with TRBJ2-5; 11 nucleotides line up with TRBD2. CDR3 length equals 17 residues. CDR1 and CDR2 (germline): SEHNR, FQNEAQ (reference sequence). The junction had 11 bases not matched to a gene; V was cut back by 3 bases and J by 5 bases. In nucleotides, the CDR3 is TGTGCCAGCAGCTTCCCCCCAATAGCGGGAGGGCCGGAGACCCAGTACTTC. It specifies CASSFPPIAGGPETQYF.